Here is one T cell receptor (beta chain) with its context. This entry belongs to a study of molecular identifiers for immune sequencing clone quantification. Bulk libraries came from a prior protocol with listed TCR primers. TCRdb used MiXCR to reprocess the PCR reads, holding one entry per CDR3 protein. The sample lists around 480,000 distinct CDR3 sequences, 25% occurring once. Germline lookup yields CDR1 MNHEY and CDR2 SMNVEV (reference sequence). Between the trimmed V and J ends, which lost 6 bases and 7 bases, there was a span of 13 bases. The CDR3 extends over 12 amino acids. Sequencing was performed on naive CD8+ T cells from blood, with Jurkat cell RNA spiked in. Subset noted: FACS-sorted CD8+CD4-CCR7+CD45RA+ naive T cells. This TCR was sampled from a human donor in good health. Some libraries in this study had Jurkat cell RNA spiked in. The chain couples TRBV27 to TRBJ2-7; D not resolved. DNA of the CDR3: TGTGCCAGCAGAGTCAAGGGTGGTGAGCAGTACTTC. Translated, it gives CASRVKGGEQYF.